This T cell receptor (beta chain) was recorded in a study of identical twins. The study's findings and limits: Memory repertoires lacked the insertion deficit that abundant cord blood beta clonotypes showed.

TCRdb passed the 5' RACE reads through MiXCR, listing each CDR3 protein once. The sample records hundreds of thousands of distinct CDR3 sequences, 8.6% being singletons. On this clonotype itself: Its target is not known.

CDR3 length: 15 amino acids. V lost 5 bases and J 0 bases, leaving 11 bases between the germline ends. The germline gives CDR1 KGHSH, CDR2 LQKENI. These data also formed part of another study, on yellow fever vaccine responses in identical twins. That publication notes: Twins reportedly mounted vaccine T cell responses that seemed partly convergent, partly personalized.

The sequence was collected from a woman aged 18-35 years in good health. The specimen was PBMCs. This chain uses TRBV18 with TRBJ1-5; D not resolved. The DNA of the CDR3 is TGTGCCAGCTCATCCCTCCCGGCTAGCAATCAGCCCCAGCATTTT. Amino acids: CASSSLPASNQPQHF. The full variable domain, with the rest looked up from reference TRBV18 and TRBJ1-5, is NAGVMQNPRHLVRRRGQEARLRCSPMKGHSHVYWYRQLPEEGLKFMVYLQKENIIDESGMPKERFSAEFPKEGPSILRIQQVVRGDSAAYFCASSSLPASNQPQHFGDGTRLSIL.